These 30 T cell receptor beta chains share one sample of origin, sequenced in a study of blood T cell repertoires in COVID-19. This table comes from immunoSEQ multiplex PCR, and its TCRdb copy is limited to in-frame clones, with some not included. This sample yields fewer than 350,000 clones, of which roughly 93% are seen a single time; 2% to 2.5% belongs to the top ten. The sample consisted of PBMCs or T cells enriched from blood (not recorded which). These receptors were obtained from a middle-aged woman with acute COVID-19.

A single count supports this clone. The V gene is TRBV15, the J gene TRBJ2-1, with 7 bases identical to TRBD2. Germline CDR1 is LNHNV and CDR2 is YYDKDF (reference sequence). With 8 bases clipped from V and 10 bases from J, the junction kept 8 bases outside the gene matches. This CDR3 region has 12 residues. The CDR3: CATGRAGREQFF. In DNA, the CDR3 is TGTGCCACCGGGAGGGCCGGGAGAGAGCAGTTCTTC.

CDR3 sequence: CASAPSRGTNKHNQPQHF. The CDR3 region has the DNA TGTGCCAGTGCACCTAGCAGGGGGACCAACAAACACAATCAGCCCCAGCATTTT. This rearrangement joins TRBV19 to TRBJ1-5; TRBD1 matches 7 bases. Germline-derived CDR1 and CDR2 are LNHDA and SQIVND (reference sequence). The CDR3 extends over 18 amino acids. V shed 8 bases, J shed 3 bases, and the junction held 19 bases outside the gene matches.

J is TRBJ2-2 and V is TRBV6-5, with D unclear. Trimming shortened V by 8 bases and J by 1 base, and 11 bases separated the two germline ends. The CDR3 contains 14 residues. Per germline, CDR1 MNHEY and CDR2 SVGAGI. The CDR3, as DNA: TGTGCCAGCTTGGGCCACCGGAACACCGGGGAGCTGTTTTTT. As protein: CASLGHRNTGELFF.

The J gene is TRBJ1-5, the V gene TRBV30; D unresolved. Germline loops: CDR1 GTSNPN, CDR2 SVGIG (reference sequence). CDR3 length equals 13 residues. Trimming shortened V by 0 bases and J by 9 bases, and 12 bases separated the two germline ends. The CDR3 sequence: CAWSVGGGAPQHF. The CDR3 DNA reads as TGTGCCTGGAGTGTGGGCGGAGGTGCGCCCCAGCATTTT.

V is TRBV16 and J is TRBJ1-2; D unclear. V lost 0 bases and J lost 4, with 9 bases in between. The germline gives CDR1 KGHSY, CDR2 FQNENV. The CDR3 is made up of 14 amino acids. CDR3 bases: TGTGCCAGCAGCCAATCCAATACAATCTATGGCTACACCTTC. This encodes CASSQSNTIYGYTF.

The gene calls are TRBV11-2 and TRBJ1-2; TRBD1 might be the D (6 bases). The CDR3 is 15 amino acids. Trimming took off 4 bases at V and 3 bases at J, with 15 bases between the two ends. The germline CDR1 and CDR2 sequences are SGHAT and FQNNGV. CDR3 nucleotides: TGTGCCAGCAGCTCTACGAACAGGGTTGACTATGGCTACACCTTC. Translated, it gives CASSSTNRVDYGYTF.

V and J are TRBV3-1 (or the pseudogene TRBV3-2) and TRBJ1-2; a weak D match, TRBD1 (6 bases). The CDR3 has 13 residues. The V gene lost 5 bases and the J gene lost 14 bases, with 21 bases spanning the gap. CDR1 is LGHDT, CDR2 YNNKEL, per germline (reference sequence). The CDR3 region has the DNA TGTGCCAGCAGCTCCCGGGGCGGACAGAAGGGGACCTTC. As protein: CASSSRGGQKGTF.

This rearrangement joins TRBV10-1 to TRBJ2-5, with TRBD1 matching over 7 bases. The CDR3 covers 14 residues. Germline V gene data show CDR1 as WNHNN and CDR2 as SYGVQD (reference sequence). V lost 3 bases to trimming and J lost 5 bases; unmatched junction nucleotides: 6. The CDR3 protein is CASSDTRQGETQYF. DNA for the CDR3: TGCGCCAGCAGTGACACCCGACAGGGCGAGACCCAGTACTTC.

The chain recombines TRBV19 with TRBJ1-4; 7 bases agree with TRBD1. From germline, CDR1 is LNHDA and CDR2 SQIVND (reference sequence). The V gene end was trimmed by 6 bases and the J gene end by 5 bases; junction bases not matched to a gene: 6. The CDR3 has 14 residues. For the CDR3, the DNA is TGTGCCAGTAGAGCAGACAGGGTGAATGAAAAACTGTTTTTT. This translates into CASRADRVNEKLFF.

V gene TRBV4-2 combines with J gene TRBJ1-4, with a tentative D call TRBD1 (6 bases). Per the germline V gene, CDR1 is LGHNA and CDR2 is YNFKEQ. The CDR3 sequence is 16 residues long. V was cut by 1 base and J by 5 bases, with 14 bases left in between. Here the CDR3 DNA reads TGTGCCAGCAGCCAAGGAGTGGACAGCAGAAATGAAAAACTGTTTTTT. Its protein product is CASSQGVDSRNEKLFF.

The chain joins TRBV15 to TRBJ1-3, with 7 positions matching TRBD1. The CDR3 has 16 amino acids. From germline, CDR1 is LNHNV and CDR2 YYDKDF (reference sequence). J lost 2 bases, V lost 2 bases, and 6 bases had no gene match. The DNA for the CDR3 is TGTGCCACCAGCAGACCAGGGGGGAAGCCTGGAAACACCATATATTTT. This sequence encodes CATSRPGGKPGNTIYF.

This clone came up a few times. V usage is TRBV15 and J usage is TRBJ1-1; 7 bases agree with TRBD1. Trimming took 5 bases from V and 1 from J; bases not matched to a gene: 4. This CDR3 has 14 amino acids. Germline values: CDR1 LNHNV, CDR2 YYDKDF (reference sequence). The CDR3 region is CATSGQDSNTEAFF. The CDR3 DNA reads TGTGCCACCAGCGGACAGGACTCGAACACTGAAGCTTTCTTT.

The chain joins TRBV9 to TRBJ2-5; 8 bases line up with TRBD1. CDR1 SGDLS and CDR2 YYNGEE come from the germline V gene. The junction had 5 bases not matched to a gene; V was cut back by 0 bases and J by 4 bases. The CDR3 loop spans 15 amino acids. CDR3 DNA: TGTGCCAGCAGCGTAGGGACAGGGTCCACAGAGACCCAGTACTTC. As protein: CASSVGTGSTETQYF.

This clone was seen once. The chain recombines TRBV18 with TRBJ1-2; 7 nucleotides align to TRBD1. J lost 3 bases, V lost 6 bases, and 4 bases had no gene match. This CDR3 is built from 13 residues. Germline V gene sequence: CDR1 KGHSH, CDR2 LQKENI. CDR3 in amino acids: CASSPTGDYGYTF. CDR3 DNA: TGTGCCAGCTCCCCAACAGGGGACTATGGCTACACCTTC.

The rearrangement joins TRBV7-9 to TRBJ2-3; 7 bases match TRBD2. This CDR3 is 18 amino acids long. V was clipped by 3 bases and J by 0 bases; unmatched bases: 12. Germline V gene lookup returns CDR1 SEHNR and CDR2 FQNEAQ (reference sequence). CDR3 nucleotide sequence: TGTGCCAGCAGCTTTGGGATGCCCGGGGGGAAAAGCACAGATACGCAGTATTTT. This encodes CASSFGMPGGKSTDTQYF.

This clone was observed once. This CDR3 reads CARSFRDRRSGADTQYF. The CDR3 nucleotides read TGTGCCAGAAGCTTCCGGGACAGACGCTCTGGCGCAGATACGCAGTATTTT. This rearrangement joins TRBV7-5 to TRBJ2-3; the table's D call, TRBD1, has no DNA check behind it. TRBV7-5 is marked as a pseudogene. There are 17 residues in the CDR3.

In its sample, this clone was seen once. J is TRBJ1-1 and V is TRBV12-3 or TRBV12-4, with a possible D match to TRBD1 (5 bases). The CDR3 contains 13 residues. Trimming shortened V by 5 bases and J by 3 bases, and 10 bases separated the two germline ends. The CDR3 here is CASSRRADTEAFF. As DNA, the CDR3 is TGTGCCAGCAGTCGCAGGGCCGACACTGAAGCTTTCTTT.

The gene calls are TRBV7-2 and TRBJ1-1, with 11 positions matching TRBD1. Germline-derived CDR1 and CDR2 are SGHTA and FQGNSA. The V and J ends lost 4 bases and 4 bases, in that order; junction bases with no gene match: 8. The CDR3 loop spans 16 amino acids. In DNA, the CDR3 is TGTGCCAGCAGCTCCCGGACAGGGGGCAAGGGCACTGAAGCTTTCTTT. It is translated as CASSSRTGGKGTEAFF.

V is TRBV7-3 and J is TRBJ2-7; D perhaps matches TRBD1 (6 bases). There are 16 residues in the CDR3. Germline V gives CDR1 SGHTA, CDR2 FQGTGA. V gave up 1 base and J gave up 5 bases, with 18 bases separating them. The CDR3 nucleotides are TGTGCCAGCAGCTTAAAGGCCCAGGGGATGCGCCACGAGCAGTACTTC. It yields the protein CASSLKAQGMRHEQYF.

The rearrangement links TRBV6-5 to TRBJ1-2; no clear D gene. The CDR3 consists of 13 residues. Germline V gene lookup returns CDR1 MNHEY and CDR2 SVGAGI. The germline V and J ends were trimmed by 6 bases and 6 bases, with 14 bases remaining between them. The CDR3 region has the DNA TGTGCCAGCAGCCGATTCGGAGTAGATGGCTACACCTTC. Its protein product is CASSRFGVDGYTF.

The gene calls are TRBV2 and TRBJ2-7, with 12 bases matching TRBD2. CDR1 and CDR2 from the germline V gene are SNHLY and FYNNEI. Trimming cost V 3 bases and J 6 bases; bases outside gene matches: 3. CDR3 length: 14 residues. Written as DNA, the CDR3 is TGTGCCAGCAGTGAGACTAGCGGGAGCCCCGAGCAGTACTTC. It yields the protein CASSETSGSPEQYF.

This chain uses TRBV9 with TRBJ1-6, with D unclear. V dropped 1 base and J dropped 5 bases, with 10 bases sitting between them. The CDR3 length is 15 residues. The germline CDR1 and CDR2 sequences are SGDLS and YYNGEE. CDR3 bases: TGTGCCAGCAGCGTACTTCCAGAAAATAATTCACCCCTCCACTTT. Protein product: CASSVLPENNSPLHF.

To note about this clone: The identical CDR3 is also encoded by other nucleotide sequences in the sample. The chain is built from TRBV7-3 and TRBJ1-1; perhaps TRBD1 as D (5 bases). The CDR3 has 13 amino acids. V was pared by 4 bases and J by 1 base, with 7 bases between. From germline, CDR1 is SGHTA and CDR2 FQGTGA. In nucleotides, the CDR3 is TGTGCCAGCAGCTCAGACAGGAACACTGAAGCTTTCTTT. This sequence encodes CASSSDRNTEAFF.

This chain joins TRBV5-4 and TRBJ2-2, with 8 bases matching TRBD1. Trimming removed 0 bases from V and 1 base from J; junction bases left unmatched: 5. CDR3 length equals 17 residues. The germline V gene encodes CDR1 SGHNT and CDR2 YYREEE (reference sequence). CDR3 bases: TGTGCCAGCAGCTTGGCGGCAGGGGGCTGGAACACCGGGGAGCTGTTTTTT. It yields the protein CASSLAAGGWNTGELFF.

The CDR3: CATSTGNSGNTIYF. CDR3 bases: TGTGCCACCTCGACGGGAAACTCTGGAAACACCATATATTTT. This chain joins TRBV6-5 and TRBJ1-3, with D unresolved. The CDR3 length is 14 residues. In germline, CDR1 is MNHEY, CDR2 SVGAGI. V lost 10 bases, J lost 0 bases, and 13 bases lay in between.

The chain carries TRBV7-2 and TRBJ1-2; possibly TRBD1 for D (6 bases). CDR3 size: 14 residues. V lost 4 bases and J lost 4, with 13 bases in between. CDR1 and CDR2 (germline): SGHTA, FQGNSA. The CDR3 region has the DNA TGTGCCAGCAGCTCCGAGGGACATATCTATGGCTACACCTTC. As protein: CASSSEGHIYGYTF.

CDR3 sequence (DNA): TGTGCCAGCAGCGTAGCGGTGGCAGGCCGGGGTGGCTACACCTTC. Translation: CASSVAVAGRGGYTF. The chain couples TRBV9 to TRBJ1-2; D gene ambiguous. Deletions cut 0 bases from V and 7 bases from J, with 16 bases between. The V gene's germline CDR1 is SGDLS and CDR2 YYNGEE. This CDR3 contains 15 residues.

This chain uses TRBV3-1 (or the pseudogene TRBV3-2) with TRBJ1-2, with a weak D call TRBD1 (6 bases). The V end was cut by 1 base, the J end by 7 bases, with 16 bases between. Germline values: CDR1 LGHDT, CDR2 YNNKEL (reference sequence). The CDR3 spans 15 residues. The chain's CDR3 is CASSQVHRASGGYTF. DNA of the CDR3: TGTGCCAGCAGCCAAGTTCACAGGGCAAGCGGTGGCTACACCTTC.

V usage is TRBV5-1 and J usage is TRBJ1-1, with 8 bases lining up with TRBD1. The V and J ends lost 2 bases and 1 base, in that order; junction bases with no gene match: 7. Germline CDR1 and CDR2: SGHRS and YFSETQ. The CDR3 spans 16 residues. The CDR3 loop reads CASSFNPGGTNTEAFF. CDR3 sequence (DNA): TGCGCCAGCAGCTTCAACCCAGGGGGCACGAACACTGAAGCTTTCTTT.

The J gene is TRBJ1-1, the V gene TRBV4-3; D not resolved. In germline, CDR1 is LGHNA, CDR2 YSLEER. The V end lost 0 bases, the J end lost 6 bases, and 14 bases lay between the germline ends. This CDR3 spans 15 amino acids. The CDR3 nucleotides read TGCGCCAGCAGCCAAGAAGGGAGAGTACCACCTGAAGCTTTCTTT. It specifies CASSQEGRVPPEAFF.